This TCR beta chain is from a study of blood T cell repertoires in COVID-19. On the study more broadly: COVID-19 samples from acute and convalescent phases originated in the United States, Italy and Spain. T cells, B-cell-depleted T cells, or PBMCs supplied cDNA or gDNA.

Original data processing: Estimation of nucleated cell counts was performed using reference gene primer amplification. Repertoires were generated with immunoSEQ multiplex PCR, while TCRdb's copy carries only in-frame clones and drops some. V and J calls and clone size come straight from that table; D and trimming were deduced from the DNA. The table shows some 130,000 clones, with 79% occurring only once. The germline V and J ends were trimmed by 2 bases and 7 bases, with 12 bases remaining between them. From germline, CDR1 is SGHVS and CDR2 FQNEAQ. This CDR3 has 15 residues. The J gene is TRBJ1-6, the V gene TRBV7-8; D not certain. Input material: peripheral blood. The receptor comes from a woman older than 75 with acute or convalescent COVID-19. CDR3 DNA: TGTGCCAGCAGCTTATCCTTGGCGGCCAATTCACCCCTCCACTTT. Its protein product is CASSLSLAANSPLHF.